The following is a T cell receptor beta chain sequence with its context. The antigen remains undetermined. The source of the sample is a study of beta chain features in type 1 diabetes. Across the study: The examined sorted cells totaled some 99 million across samples. Study results and limitations: Among all four CD4+ subsets, Type 1 diabetes patients had TCRB CDR3s that were moderately but significantly shorter.

This CDR3 has 14 residues. Germline values: CDR1 LNHDA, CDR2 SQIVND (reference sequence). V shed 3 bases and J 5 bases; nucleotides not matched to a gene: 3. Investigators reverse transcribed all isolated RNA, so they sequenced expressed TCRB transcripts. The assay was immunoSEQ multiplex PCR, and TCRdb's table has in-frame clones only and misses some. The table records 680,000 or so clones, around 15% of them present only once. V is TRBV19 and J is TRBJ2-7, with TRBD1 matching over 11 bases. The receptor was isolated from a man between 18 and 35 years old with type 1 diabetes. Sequencing was done on a sample of naive CD4+ T cells from blood. The CDR3 loop is CASSIGTGGDEQYF. As DNA, the CDR3 is TGTGCCAGTAGTATCGGGACAGGGGGAGACGAGCAGTACTTC. Supplemented by reference TRBV19 and TRBJ2-7, the full variable domain reads DGGITQSPKYLFRKEGQNVTLSCEQNLNHDAMYWYRQDPGQGLRLIYYSQIVNDFQKGDIAEGYSVSREKKESFPLTVTSAQKNPTAFYLCASSIGTGGDEQYFGPGTRLTVT.